This section outlines one T cell receptor (beta chain) sequence together with its context. This clonotype was detected a few times. Its antigen is unknown. No base quality values were provided; no much bigger clone lies one nucleotide off. Reads for this sample came from an Illumina HiSeq 1500. TCRdb handled the public reads itself, with Q25 trimming in fastp and clone calling in MiXCR, and kept productive beta chains. Here each entry gathers all rows of one CDR3 protein and keeps the most common genes and DNA. Recorded for this sample are roughly 150,000 distinct CDR3 sequences; about a quarter of them occurred a single time. Approximately 11% of the sample goes to the ten largest clones. This record comes from a study of T cell repertoires in cytomegalovirus infection (dated by TCRdb to the late 2010s). A note on the overall study: Donor HLA type was relevant to the analysis, as public TCR beta signatures indicated carriage of CMV infection together with the matching HLA type. General study outcomes and caveats: Carriers of CMV infection plus the relevant HLA type were discriminated by the cumulative frequency of public TCR beta family members in the study cohort and in an independent 352-donor cohort. The ex vivo response was dominated by HLA-C-restricted CMV-specific TCR beta clonotypes, which also provided the single most frequent clonotype in two of eight donors.

The CDR3 runs 14 residues from the cysteine to the phenylalanine. Only the CDR3 DNA stays, 42 bases, in frame from base 1. Trimming removed 3 bases from V and 6 bases from J; the gene matches leave 6 bases unexplained. The rearrangement combines TRBV12-3 or TRBV12-4 with TRBJ1-2; TRBD1 aligns with 8 central bases. The receptor was isolated from a human donor in good health (CMV status not recorded). Some clones in this sample may be carry-over from other donors' samples. Material for sequencing was PBMCs. In nucleotide form, the sequence is TGTGCCAGCAGTTTGACCAGGGGGCATGATGGCTACACCTTC. It encodes CASSLTRGHDGYTF.